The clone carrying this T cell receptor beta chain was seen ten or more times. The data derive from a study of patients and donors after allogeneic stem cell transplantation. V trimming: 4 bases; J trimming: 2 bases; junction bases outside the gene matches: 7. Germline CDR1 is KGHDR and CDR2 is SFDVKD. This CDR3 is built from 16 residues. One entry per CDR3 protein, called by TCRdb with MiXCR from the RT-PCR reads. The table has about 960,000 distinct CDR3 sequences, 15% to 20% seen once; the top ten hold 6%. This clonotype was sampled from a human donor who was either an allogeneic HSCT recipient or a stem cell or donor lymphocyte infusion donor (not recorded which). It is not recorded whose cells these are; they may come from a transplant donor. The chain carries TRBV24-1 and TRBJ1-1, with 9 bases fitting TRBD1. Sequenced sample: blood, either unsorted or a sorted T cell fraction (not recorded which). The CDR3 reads CATSDRTTGGNTEAFF. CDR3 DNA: TGTGCCACCAGTGACCGAACCACAGGGGGCAACACTGAAGCTTTCTTT.